These T cell receptor beta chains were read from a single sample in a study of T cell repertoires in cytomegalovirus infection. TCRdb processed the reads anew with MiXCR; each CDR3 protein has one entry. The profile shows 750,000 to 900,000 distinct CDR3 sequences, almost 30% of them singletons. Their cognate antigens are unknown. This specimen consisted of cultured CD8+ T cells from PBMCs, obtained from culture after CMV antigen stimulation. Source of these receptors: a human donor in good health (CMV status not recorded). Some clones in this sample may be carry-over from other donors' samples. Both conserved end residues are part of each CDR3. D genes are given only for firm matches. Clone size appears in some rows only: once, few, many, or a class for an expanded clone.

D	size	J	V	CDR3	DNA
NA	NA	TRBJ2-1	TRBV6-6	CASRQESSYNEQFF	TGTGCCAGCAGGCAGGAAAGCTCCTACAATGAGCAGTTCTTC
TRBD2	NA	TRBJ2-3	TRBV7-9	CASIPRYSGPPNTQYF	TGTGCCAGCATCCCTCGGTATAGCGGGCCCCCTAATACGCAGTATTTT
TRBD2	NA	TRBJ2-3	TRBV12-3/TRBV12-4	CASTETSGFTDTQYF	TGTGCCAGCACCGAGACTAGCGGTTTCACAGATACGCAGTATTTT
NA	NA	TRBJ2-1	TRBV27	CASSLSRGVNNEQFF	TGTGCCAGCAGTTTGAGCAGGGGGGTCAACAATGAGCAGTTCTTC
TRBD1	few	TRBJ2-5	TRBV11-2	CASSISRGQYQETQYF	TGTGCCAGCAGTATAAGCAGGGGGCAATACCAAGAGACCCAGTACTTC
TRBD1	NA	TRBJ2-1	TRBV19	CASSFGQGPYGEQFF	TGTGCCAGTAGCTTCGGACAGGGACCCTATGGTGAGCAGTTCTTC
TRBD2	NA	TRBJ2-1	TRBV7-2	CASSLISASGEPYNEQFF	TGTGCCAGCAGCTTAATCTCGGCTAGCGGGGAACCTTACAATGAGCAGTTCTTC
NA	NA	TRBJ1-2	TRBV3-1	CASSQGAPGRPVSGYTF	TGTGCCAGCAGCCAAGGAGCCCCGGGACGGCCAGTTTCGGGCTACACCTTC
TRBD1	NA	TRBJ1-2	TRBV7-6	CASSLMGQGTSGYTF	TGTGCCAGCAGCTTAATGGGACAGGGGACGAGTGGCTACACCTTC
NA	NA	TRBJ1-1	TRBV6-2/TRBV6-3	CASSYRRDKDLIDTEAFF	TGTGCCAGCAGTTACCGGAGGGATAAAGACTTGATTGATACTGAAGCTTTCTTT
TRBD1	once	TRBJ1-4	TRBV5-6	CASSLIGGPGTGGARAEKLFF	TGTGCCAGCAGCTTAATAGGTGGTCCCGGGACAGGGGGCGCGAGGGCTGAAAAACTGTTTTTT
NA	NA	TRBJ1-1	TRBV28	CASRGPLSTEAFF	TGTGCCAGCAGGGGACCGTTGAGCACTGAAGCTTTCTTT
NA	many	TRBJ1-1	TRBV7-6	CASSHLLTEAFF	TGTGCCAGCAGCCACCTCCTCACTGAAGCTTTCTTT
NA	NA	TRBJ2-6	TRBV7-9	CASSLVNRASGANVLTF	TGTGCCAGCAGCTTAGTCAACAGGGCCTCCGGGGCCAACGTCCTGACTTTC
NA	few	TRBJ1-1	TRBV19	CASSIKGGITEAFF	TGTGCCAGTAGTATAAAGGGGGGCATCACTGAAGCTTTCTTT
NA	few	TRBJ2-1	TRBV6-6	CASTLTQGEQFF	TGTGCCAGCACCCTAACCCAGGGTGAGCAGTTCTTC
TRBD1	NA	TRBJ2-7	TRBV5-1	CASSSRDSSTYEQYF	TGCGCCAGCAGCTCCCGGGACAGTAGTACCTACGAGCAGTACTTC
TRBD1	few	TRBJ2-7	TRBV9	CASSPRTGEPHSYEQYF	TGTGCCAGCAGCCCCCGGACAGGGGAACCCCACTCCTACGAGCAGTACTTC
NA	NA	TRBJ2-1	TRBV6-2/TRBV6-3	CASSYSRQLGSYNEQFF	TGTGCCAGCAGTTACTCGAGACAGTTAGGATCCTACAATGAGCAGTTCTTC
TRBD1	few	TRBJ1-6	TRBV6-5	CASSYPRDRGPSPLHF	TGTGCCAGCAGTTACCCTAGGGACAGGGGCCCTTCACCCCTCCACTTT
TRBD2	NA	TRBJ2-1	TRBV6-2/TRBV6-3	CASSFVAERGVRRSYNEQFF	TGTGCCAGCTCATTTGTCGCGGAGCGGGGGGTTAGGCGGTCCTACAATGAGCAGTTCTTC
NA	many	TRBJ1-3	TRBV6-5	CASSATGASGNTIYF	TGTGCCAGCAGCGCGACAGGCGCCTCTGGAAACACCATATATTTT
NA	few	TRBJ2-3	TRBV29-1	CSADTDTQYF	TGCAGCGCCGACACAGATACGCAGTATTTT
TRBD1	many	TRBJ2-1	TRBV7-8	CASSLGTGGRPEQFF	TGTGCCAGCAGCTTAGGGACAGGGGGACGGCCCGAGCAGTTCTTC
TRBD2	few	TRBJ2-3	TRBV5-4	CASSYKRELATDTQYF	TGTGCCAGCAGCTACAAGCGGGAACTAGCCACAGATACGCAGTATTTT
TRBD2	few	TRBJ2-3	TRBV9	CASSPRAGGPTDTQYF	TGTGCCAGCAGCCCCCGAGCGGGGGGGCCCACAGATACGCAGTATTTT
NA	many	TRBJ2-5	TRBV7-6	CASSSLHRSQETQYF	TGTGCCAGCAGCTCCCTGCATCGGAGCCAAGAGACCCAGTACTTC
TRBD1	few	TRBJ1-1	TRBV12-3/TRBV12-4	CASSTGTGGMLSTEAFF	TGTGCCAGCAGCACCGGGACAGGGGGAATGTTGAGCACTGAAGCTTTCTTT
NA	NA	TRBJ2-1	TRBV6-6	CASSYPRGIDEQFF	TGTGCCAGCAGTTACCCTCGAGGTATTGATGAGCAGTTCTTC
NA	NA	TRBJ1-6	TRBV25-1	CASPWAFHF	TGTGCCAGTCCGTGGGCATTCCACTTT
NA	many	TRBJ2-5	TRBV7-8	CASSPSGNQETQYF	TGTGCCAGCAGCCCCAGCGGTAACCAAGAGACCCAGTACTTC
NA	NA	TRBJ2-3	TRBV3-1	CASSQEYRDTQYF	TGTGCCAGCAGCCAAGAATATAGGGATACGCAGTATTTT
TRBD2	few	TRBJ2-3	TRBV7-6	CASSLHPGLGVDTQYF	TGTGCCAGCAGCTTACACCCGGGACTAGGGGTAGATACGCAGTATTTT
NA	NA	TRBJ1-6	TRBV19	CASSIRPSGRNSPVHF	TGTGCCAGTAGTATAAGGCCCAGCGGCCGAAATTCACCCGTCCACTTT
NA	few	TRBJ1-1	TRBV7-2	CASSLAGAHTEAFF	TGTGCCAGCAGCTTAGCGGGGGCTCACACTGAAGCTTTCTTT
TRBD2	NA	TRBJ2-2	TRBV5-1	CASSAAGVHRNTGELFF	TGCGCCAGCAGCGCGGCGGGGGTCCATCGAAACACCGGGGAGCTGTTTTTT
TRBD1	NA	TRBJ1-5	TRBV7-9	CASRAQGADQPQHF	TGTGCCAGCAGGGCACAGGGGGCCGATCAGCCCCAGCATTTT
NA	NA	TRBJ2-1	TRBV5-6	CASSAFQANEQFF	TGTGCCAGCAGCGCTTTCCAGGCGAATGAGCAGTTCTTC
NA	few	TRBJ1-4	TRBV7-6	CASSPGEGHEKLFF	TGTGCCAGCAGCCCCGGAGAGGGGCATGAAAAACTGTTTTTT
NA	few	TRBJ1-1	TRBV15	CATSWSMNTEAFF	TGTGCCACCAGTTGGTCCATGAACACTGAAGCTTTCTTT
TRBD2	few	TRBJ2-3	TRBV7-8	CASSLVLAGQPDTQYF	TGTGCCAGCAGCTTGGTACTAGCGGGCCAGCCGGATACGCAGTATTTT
TRBD1	few	TRBJ1-1	TRBV6-5	CASSYSWTGENTEAFF	TGTGCCAGCAGTTACTCGTGGACAGGGGAGAACACTGAAGCTTTCTTT
TRBD1	NA	TRBJ1-4	TRBV6-1	CASSEGWGQGGEKLFF	TGTGCCAGCAGTGAAGGATGGGGACAGGGTGGAGAAAAACTGTTTTTT
NA	NA	TRBJ2-7	TRBV5-6	CASSFALAEQYF	TGTGCCAGCAGCTTCGCACTCGCCGAGCAGTACTTC
TRBD2	many	TRBJ2-1	TRBV7-2	CASSSTLGLARHNEQFF	TGTGCCAGCAGCTCTACTCTGGGACTAGCGCGACACAATGAGCAGTTCTTC
NA	NA	TRBJ1-2	TRBV12-3/TRBV12-4	CASSPGRHPVYGYTF	TGTGCCAGCAGCCCCGGGAGACACCCCGTCTATGGCTACACCTTC
NA	many	TRBJ2-1	TRBV7-2	CASSPGRVEQFF	TGTGCCAGCAGCCCAGGGCGCGTCGAGCAGTTCTTC
TRBD2	many	TRBJ2-2	TRBV7-8	CASSFGSGGPNTGELFF	TGTGCCAGCAGCTTCGGTAGCGGGGGTCCGAACACCGGGGAGCTGTTTTTT
NA	NA	TRBJ1-5	TRBV7-2	CASTEGRVGNQPQHF	TGTGCCAGCACCGAAGGCAGGGTCGGCAATCAGCCCCAGCATTTT
TRBD2	NA	TRBJ2-1	TRBV9	CASSPLAAEQFF	TGTGCCAGCAGCCCTCTAGCGGCCGAGCAGTTCTTC
TRBD2	NA	TRBJ2-1	TRBV12-3/TRBV12-4	CATKAGGSYNEQFF	TGTGCCACAAAAGCGGGGGGATCCTACAATGAGCAGTTCTTC